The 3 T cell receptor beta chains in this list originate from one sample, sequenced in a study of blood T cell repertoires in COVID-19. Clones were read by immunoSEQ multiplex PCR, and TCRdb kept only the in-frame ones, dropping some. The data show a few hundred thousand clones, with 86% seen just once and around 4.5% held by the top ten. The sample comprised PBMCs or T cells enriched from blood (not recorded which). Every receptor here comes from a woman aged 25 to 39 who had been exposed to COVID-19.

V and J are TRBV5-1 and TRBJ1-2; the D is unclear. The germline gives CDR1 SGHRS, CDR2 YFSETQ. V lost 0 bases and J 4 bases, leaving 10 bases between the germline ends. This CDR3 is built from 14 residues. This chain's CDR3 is CASSLENRSYGYTF. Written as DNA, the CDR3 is TGCGCCAGCAGCTTGGAGAATCGTAGCTATGGCTACACCTTC.

In DNA form, the CDR3 reads TGTGCCAGTATCAAGGGACAGGGACCCTATGGCTACACCTTC. Encoded protein: CASIKGQGPYGYTF. The chain carries TRBV19 and TRBJ1-2; 9 nucleotides agree with TRBD1. Per germline, CDR1 LNHDA and CDR2 SQIVND (reference sequence). This CDR3 is built from 14 residues. J gave up 4 bases and V 7 bases, and 7 bases lay outside the gene matches.

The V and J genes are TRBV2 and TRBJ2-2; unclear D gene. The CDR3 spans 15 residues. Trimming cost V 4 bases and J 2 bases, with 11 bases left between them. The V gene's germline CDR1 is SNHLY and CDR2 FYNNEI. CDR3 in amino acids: CASSGRSGNTGELFF. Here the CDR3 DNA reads TGTGCCAGCAGTGGGCGGTCCGGAAACACCGGGGAGCTGTTTTTT.